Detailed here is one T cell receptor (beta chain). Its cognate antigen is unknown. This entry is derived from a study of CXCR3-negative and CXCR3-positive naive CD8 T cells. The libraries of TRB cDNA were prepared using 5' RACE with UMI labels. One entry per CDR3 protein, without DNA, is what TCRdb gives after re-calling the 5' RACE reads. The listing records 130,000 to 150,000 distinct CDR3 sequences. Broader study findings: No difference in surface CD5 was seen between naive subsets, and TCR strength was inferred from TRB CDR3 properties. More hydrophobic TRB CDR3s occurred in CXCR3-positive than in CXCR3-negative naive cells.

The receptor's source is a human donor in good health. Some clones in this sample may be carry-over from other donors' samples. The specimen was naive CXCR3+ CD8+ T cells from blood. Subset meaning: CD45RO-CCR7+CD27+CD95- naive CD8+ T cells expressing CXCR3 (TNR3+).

CDR3 sequence: CASSPKGISPYEQYF. This chain links TRBV13 with TRBJ2-7; the TCRdb call, TRBD1, lacks DNA for checking. This CDR3 has 15 residues. The germline gives CDR1 PRHDT, CDR2 FYEKMQ (reference sequence).